Listed below are T cell receptor beta chains from one sample, sequenced in a study of CD8 T cells in ankylosing spondylitis. MiXCR was run by TCRdb on the 5' RACE reads, yielding one entry per CDR3 protein. The sample shows more than 300,000 distinct CDR3 sequences, 11% of them seen only once. The sequencing sample was made of blood, either unsorted or a sorted T cell fraction (not recorded which). The receptors were gathered from a female donor with ankylosing spondylitis or in good health (not recorded which). The CDR3 runs from the conserved cysteine through the conserved F or W. The order of the fields is CDR3 DNA, CDR3 protein, clone size, J gene, CDR3 length, D gene, V gene. D genes are given only for firm matches. Only some rows state a clone size, as once, few, many or a class for expanded clones.

CDR3 DNA: TGTGCCACCAGCAGAGATAAGGGATTCAATCAGCCCCAGCATTTT
CDR3 protein: CATSRDKGFNQPQHF
clone size: -
J gene: TRBJ1-5
CDR3 length: 15
D gene: -
V gene: TRBV15

CDR3 DNA: TGCGCCAGCAGTGAGAGGGGGACAGAGTTAACCTACGAGCAGTACTTC
CDR3 protein: CASSERGTELTYEQYF
clone size: many
J gene: TRBJ2-7
CDR3 length: 16
D gene: TRBD1
V gene: TRBV10-1

CDR3 DNA: TGCGCCAGCAGCCCCCGGACCCGGCGGAACACCGGGGAGCTGTTTTTT
CDR3 protein: CASSPRTRRNTGELFF
clone size: few
J gene: TRBJ2-2
CDR3 length: 16
D gene: -
V gene: TRBV5-1

CDR3 DNA: TGCGCCAGCAGCCCCGAACAGGGGGCAGGCCAAAACATTCAGTACTTC
CDR3 protein: CASSPEQGAGQNIQYF
clone size: many
J gene: TRBJ2-4
CDR3 length: 16
D gene: TRBD1
V gene: TRBV5-1

CDR3 DNA: TGTGCCAGCAGTCCGCAATACTGGGGCGCGGCCCGCACTAGCACAGATACGCAGTATTTT
CDR3 protein: CASSPQYWGAARTSTDTQYF
clone size: -
J gene: TRBJ2-3
CDR3 length: 20
D gene: -
V gene: TRBV12-3/TRBV12-4

CDR3 DNA: TGTGCCAGCAACCAGGCCCTTTCACCCCTCCACTTT
CDR3 protein: CASNQALSPLHF
clone size: many
J gene: TRBJ1-6
CDR3 length: 12
D gene: -
V gene: TRBV12-3/TRBV12-4

CDR3 DNA: TGTGCCACCAGTGATCGGACTAGCGGATACTACGAGCAGTACTTC
CDR3 protein: CATSDRTSGYYEQYF
clone size: few
J gene: TRBJ2-7
CDR3 length: 15
D gene: TRBD2
V gene: TRBV24-1

CDR3 DNA: TGTGCCAGCAGAGCCCCGGGCAGCCGAGTAACCTACGAGCAGTACTTC
CDR3 protein: CASRAPGSRVTYEQYF
clone size: many
J gene: TRBJ2-7
CDR3 length: 16
D gene: -
V gene: TRBV6-1

CDR3 DNA: TGTGCCAGCAGTTCCGGGAGAAACTATGGCTACACCTTC
CDR3 protein: CASSSGRNYGYTF
clone size: many
J gene: TRBJ1-2
CDR3 length: 13
D gene: -
V gene: TRBV12-3/TRBV12-4

CDR3 DNA: TGTGCCAGCAGTTTCCAGCGGACAAACAATGAGCAGTTCTTC
CDR3 protein: CASSFQRTNNEQFF
clone size: many
J gene: TRBJ2-1
CDR3 length: 14
D gene: -
V gene: TRBV12-3/TRBV12-4

CDR3 DNA: TGCGCCAGCAGCCCCACCGGGGGGCCAGACACTGAAGCTTTCTTT
CDR3 protein: CASSPTGGPDTEAFF
clone size: -
J gene: TRBJ1-1
CDR3 length: 15
D gene: -
V gene: TRBV5-1

CDR3 DNA: TGCAGTGCGGTTCCGTGGAATTTCTCCAATGAGCAGTTCTTC
CDR3 protein: CSAVPWNFSNEQFF
clone size: many
J gene: TRBJ2-1
CDR3 length: 14
D gene: -
V gene: TRBV20-1

CDR3 DNA: TGTGCCAGCAGTCCCCCGCGGGGGGTAGGAACTGAAGCTTTCTTT
CDR3 protein: CASSPPRGVGTEAFF
clone size: few
J gene: TRBJ1-1
CDR3 length: 15
D gene: -
V gene: TRBV12-3/TRBV12-4

CDR3 DNA: TGCGCCAGCAGCTTGGACGTAGGCGAGCAGTACTTC
CDR3 protein: CASSLDVGEQYF
clone size: many
J gene: TRBJ2-7
CDR3 length: 12
D gene: -
V gene: TRBV5-1

CDR3 DNA: TGTGCCAGCAGAGTTTACAATGAGCAGTTCTTC
CDR3 protein: CASRVYNEQFF
clone size: many
J gene: TRBJ2-1
CDR3 length: 11
D gene: -
V gene: TRBV12-3/TRBV12-4

CDR3 DNA: TGTGCCTCCCAGGGAACGGGGAATCAGCCCCAGCATTTT
CDR3 protein: CASQGTGNQPQHF
clone size: many
J gene: TRBJ1-5
CDR3 length: 13
D gene: -
V gene: TRBV15

CDR3 DNA: TGCGCCAGCAAAGAGGGGGGAAACACCGGGGAGCTGTTTTTT
CDR3 protein: CASKEGGNTGELFF
clone size: few
J gene: TRBJ2-2
CDR3 length: 14
D gene: -
V gene: TRBV5-1

CDR3 DNA: TGTGCCAGCAGTTATAGGCAGGCAAGCGGTGGCTACACCTTC
CDR3 protein: CASSYRQASGGYTF
clone size: few
J gene: TRBJ1-2
CDR3 length: 14
D gene: -
V gene: TRBV6-5

CDR3 DNA: TGTGCCAGCAGTTTCCGGGGGCGAGGAGAGACCCAGTACTTC
CDR3 protein: CASSFRGRGETQYF
clone size: many
J gene: TRBJ2-5
CDR3 length: 14
D gene: -
V gene: TRBV28

CDR3 DNA: TGTGCCAGCAGTCCTTACCGGGACAGTAACACCGGGGAGCTGTTTTTT
CDR3 protein: CASSPYRDSNTGELFF
clone size: few
J gene: TRBJ2-2
CDR3 length: 16
D gene: TRBD1
V gene: TRBV28

CDR3 DNA: TGCAGTGCACAGGGGGATCAGCCCCAGCATTTT
CDR3 protein: CSAQGDQPQHF
clone size: few
J gene: TRBJ1-5
CDR3 length: 11
D gene: TRBD1
V gene: TRBV20-1

CDR3 DNA: TGCGCCAGCAGCTTGATTGTATCGGGGGGCGGTGGAGAGACCCAGTACTTC
CDR3 protein: CASSLIVSGGGGETQYF
clone size: many
J gene: TRBJ2-5
CDR3 length: 17
D gene: -
V gene: TRBV5-1

CDR3 DNA: TGTGCCAGCAGCTTGGAGGACAGGGCCTACAATGAGCAGTTCTTC
CDR3 protein: CASSLEDRAYNEQFF
clone size: few
J gene: TRBJ2-1
CDR3 length: 15
D gene: TRBD1
V gene: TRBV5-5

CDR3 DNA: TGTGCCAGCAGTTCGGGACGCCGCCAAGAGACCCAGTACTTC
CDR3 protein: CASSSGRRQETQYF
clone size: many
J gene: TRBJ2-5
CDR3 length: 14
D gene: -
V gene: TRBV27

CDR3 DNA: TGCGCCAGCAGCTTGGCAGGGATGAACACTGAAGCTTTCTTT
CDR3 protein: CASSLAGMNTEAFF
clone size: many
J gene: TRBJ1-1
CDR3 length: 14
D gene: -
V gene: TRBV5-1

CDR3 DNA: TGTGCCAGCCGGACGGCTCCTAGCAATCAGCCCCAGCATTTT
CDR3 protein: CASRTAPSNQPQHF
clone size: many
J gene: TRBJ1-5
CDR3 length: 14
D gene: -
V gene: TRBV6-1

CDR3 DNA: TGTGCCAGCAGCTTGGGGGACAGCATTGAAGCTTTCTTT
CDR3 protein: CASSLGDSIEAFF
clone size: many
J gene: TRBJ1-1
CDR3 length: 13
D gene: TRBD1
V gene: TRBV7-9

CDR3 DNA: TGTGCCAGCAGTCTGCGAAAGTATGGCTACACCTTC
CDR3 protein: CASSLRKYGYTF
clone size: many
J gene: TRBJ1-2
CDR3 length: 12
D gene: -
V gene: TRBV28

CDR3 DNA: TGTGCCAGCAGTTTCGGCGGGAGCCCGAACACCGGGGAGCTGTTTTTT
CDR3 protein: CASSFGGSPNTGELFF
clone size: many
J gene: TRBJ2-2
CDR3 length: 16
D gene: TRBD2
V gene: TRBV12-3/TRBV12-4

CDR3 DNA: TGCAGTGCTAGAGCCGGAGGCTCCTATAATTCACCCCTCCACTTT
CDR3 protein: CSARAGGSYNSPLHF
clone size: many
J gene: TRBJ1-6
CDR3 length: 15
D gene: -
V gene: TRBV20-1

CDR3 DNA: TGTGCCAGCAGTTACGGGCTCACTTCCTACGAGCAGTACTTC
CDR3 protein: CASSYGLTSYEQYF
clone size: -
J gene: TRBJ2-7
CDR3 length: 14
D gene: -
V gene: TRBV6-2/TRBV6-3

CDR3 DNA: TGCGCCAGCAGCTCCAACAGGGGCGAAGCACATAATTCACCCCTCCACTTT
CDR3 protein: CASSSNRGEAHNSPLHF
clone size: -
J gene: TRBJ1-6
CDR3 length: 17
D gene: TRBD1
V gene: TRBV5-1

CDR3 DNA: TGTGCCAGCAGCTTTTGGACAGACGAATACGAGCAGTACTTC
CDR3 protein: CASSFWTDEYEQYF
clone size: many
J gene: TRBJ2-7
CDR3 length: 14
D gene: -
V gene: TRBV5-6

CDR3 DNA: TGTGCCAGCAGTTTATCCACAGTGTTTATAGACCAGCAGTTCTTC
CDR3 protein: CASSLSTVFIDQQFF
clone size: many
J gene: TRBJ2-1
CDR3 length: 15
D gene: -
V gene: TRBV27

CDR3 DNA: TGCAGTGCTTGGGATAGGCGCCTAGCGGGAGTTAATTTGGCCGAGCAGTACTTC
CDR3 protein: CSAWDRRLAGVNLAEQYF
clone size: many
J gene: TRBJ2-7
CDR3 length: 18
D gene: TRBD2
V gene: TRBV20-1

CDR3 DNA: TGCGCCAGCAGTCGGGACGGGTCTACGAGTTGGCAGTACTTC
CDR3 protein: CASSRDGSTSWQYF
clone size: few
J gene: TRBJ2-7
CDR3 length: 14
D gene: -
V gene: TRBV5-1

CDR3 DNA: TGTGCCAGCAGCCTCCTCGGACAGGTCAACACCGGGGAGCTGTTTTTT
CDR3 protein: CASSLLGQVNTGELFF
clone size: -
J gene: TRBJ2-2
CDR3 length: 16
D gene: TRBD1
V gene: TRBV3-1

CDR3 DNA: TGTGCCAGCAGCGTAGGGAGTCAGGGTGGCGAGCAGTACTTC
CDR3 protein: CASSVGSQGGEQYF
clone size: few
J gene: TRBJ2-7
CDR3 length: 14
D gene: -
V gene: TRBV9

CDR3 DNA: TGCGCCAGCAGCTTGGTCAGCGGGAGCTCCTACAATGAGCAGTTCTTC
CDR3 protein: CASSLVSGSSYNEQFF
clone size: many
J gene: TRBJ2-1
CDR3 length: 16
D gene: TRBD2
V gene: TRBV5-1

CDR3 DNA: TGTGCCAGCAGTACCAGACTAGCGGGAGGAGATACGCAGTATTTT
CDR3 protein: CASSTRLAGGDTQYF
clone size: few
J gene: TRBJ2-3
CDR3 length: 15
D gene: TRBD2
V gene: TRBV6-2/TRBV6-3

CDR3 DNA: TGTGCCAGCAGTTTACGGCTAGCGCAGAACACCGGGGAGCTGTTTTTT
CDR3 protein: CASSLRLAQNTGELFF
clone size: many
J gene: TRBJ2-2
CDR3 length: 16
D gene: -
V gene: TRBV12-3/TRBV12-4

CDR3 DNA: TGTGCCAACAGCCAAAACGGGGCAGGGCGCTTTGAAAAACTGTTTTTT
CDR3 protein: CANSQNGAGRFEKLFF
clone size: -
J gene: TRBJ1-4
CDR3 length: 16
D gene: -
V gene: TRBV3-1